A selection of T cell receptor beta chains follows, all from one sample in a study of blood T cell repertoires in COVID-19. Produced via immunoSEQ multiplex PCR; TCRdb's table is partial and in-frame only. The table shows 110,000 or so clones, with roughly 85% occurring only once. Sequences were obtained from peripheral blood. These receptor sequences come from a woman between 55 and 75 years old with COVID-19, enrolled during active disease. Both conserved end residues are trimmed from each CDR3. Clone size is given for some rows only: seen once, a few or many times, or a class if the clone is expanded.

v_call: TRBV7-3; clone_size: -; cdr3_aa: ASSDREGGTQY
v_call: TRBV10-2; clone_size: few; cdr3_aa: ASTQAGDTGELF
v_call: TRBV15; clone_size: -; cdr3_aa: ATSRGRGATNEKLF
v_call: TRBV7-2; clone_size: -; cdr3_aa: ASSPGTSGGSETQY
v_call: TRBV3-1/TRBV3-2; clone_size: -; cdr3_aa: ASSQGPPGVTEAF
v_call: TRBV5-1; clone_size: -; cdr3_aa: ASSLVLAGGPGETQY
v_call: TRBV5-1; clone_size: -; cdr3_aa: ASTTGGTDYGYT
v_call: TRBV12-3/TRBV12-4; clone_size: -; cdr3_aa: ASSLGSTPLH
v_call: TRBV2; clone_size: -; cdr3_aa: ASRSRGNTGELF
v_call: TRBV20-1; clone_size: -; cdr3_aa: SARDYKF
v_call: TRBV19; clone_size: -; cdr3_aa: ASTMRQLNEKLF
v_call: TRBV7-8; clone_size: few; cdr3_aa: ASSLAGTGLSTEAF
v_call: TRBV7-9; clone_size: -; cdr3_aa: ASSLETGPYNEQF
v_call: TRBV9; clone_size: -; cdr3_aa: ASSRLQGTGTDTQY
v_call: TRBV19; clone_size: -; cdr3_aa: ASSIGSNYGYT
v_call: TRBV4-2; clone_size: -; cdr3_aa: ASSQGAASYNEQF
v_call: TRBV15; clone_size: -; cdr3_aa: ATSRLRGQGDTEAF
v_call: TRBV7-9; clone_size: -; cdr3_aa: ASSFGTDNSPLH
v_call: TRBV7-9; clone_size: -; cdr3_aa: ASSSELYNEQF
v_call: TRBV30; clone_size: -; cdr3_aa: AWIKSGSTDTQY
v_call: TRBV19; clone_size: -; cdr3_aa: ASTRGEYGGQF
v_call: TRBV13; clone_size: -; cdr3_aa: ASSSRDRADGELF
v_call: TRBV29-1; clone_size: few; cdr3_aa: SVGGSYGYT
v_call: TRBV4-3; clone_size: -; cdr3_aa: ASSQLGDSNEKLF
v_call: TRBV10-2; clone_size: many; cdr3_aa: ASKGPGGRRLNTEAF
v_call: TRBV19; clone_size: -; cdr3_aa: ASSPALRTRPNEQF
v_call: TRBV7-2; clone_size: -; cdr3_aa: ASSLVDGANYGYT
v_call: TRBV5-1; clone_size: -; cdr3_aa: ASSSSGGDYNEQF
v_call: TRBV7-9; clone_size: -; cdr3_aa: ASSTQGMSNQPQH
v_call: TRBV7-9; clone_size: -; cdr3_aa: ASSLDRDSTYEQY
v_call: TRBV9; clone_size: few; cdr3_aa: ASSMTGAPTDTQY
v_call: TRBV5-4; clone_size: -; cdr3_aa: ASSLQGVTNGYT
v_call: TRBV14; clone_size: -; cdr3_aa: ARRRDTYFPP
v_call: TRBV7-9; clone_size: -; cdr3_aa: ASSLGAGPYEQY
v_call: TRBV5-1; clone_size: -; cdr3_aa: ASSWGRSGVTYEQY
v_call: TRBV5-1; clone_size: -; cdr3_aa: ASSLRLAAPPLPK
v_call: TRBV21-1; clone_size: -; cdr3_aa: ASSKRGLDNEQF
v_call: TRBV10-2; clone_size: -; cdr3_aa: ASSESRQAGELF
v_call: TRBV2; clone_size: -; cdr3_aa: ASSLAGVGSYEQY
v_call: TRBV7-9; clone_size: -; cdr3_aa: ASSFRQGASTEAF
v_call: TRBV30; clone_size: once; cdr3_aa: AWSVGPKSYGYT
v_call: TRBV7-3; clone_size: -; cdr3_aa: ASRYSFGELF
v_call: TRBV15; clone_size: -; cdr3_aa: ATSGGAGTGELF
v_call: TRBV5-4; clone_size: -; cdr3_aa: ASSLNSYEQY
v_call: TRBV4-3; clone_size: -; cdr3_aa: ASSQGEWLETQY
v_call: TRBV13; clone_size: -; cdr3_aa: ASSINRGRQTNEKLF
v_call: TRBV18; clone_size: -; cdr3_aa: ASSPGQANEQF
v_call: TRBV11-2; clone_size: -; cdr3_aa: ASSLGSFTSYEQY
v_call: TRBV13; clone_size: -; cdr3_aa: ASSVAGSTYEQY
v_call: TRBV6-5; clone_size: -; cdr3_aa: ASSYGDSSSTEAF
v_call: TRBV6-5; clone_size: -; cdr3_aa: ASSYQGLNYGYT
v_call: TRBV4-1; clone_size: once; cdr3_aa: ASSPRAGSNTEAF
v_call: TRBV2; clone_size: -; cdr3_aa: ASLRDRGVWGYGYT
v_call: TRBV14; clone_size: -; cdr3_aa: ASSSAYEQY
v_call: TRBV19; clone_size: -; cdr3_aa: ASSIDRVNTEAF
v_call: TRBV30; clone_size: -; cdr3_aa: AWRVTGTSPLH
v_call: TRBV11-1; clone_size: once; cdr3_aa: ASSWGGPTDTQY